The entry below describes one TCR beta chain. Generated by immunoSEQ multiplex PCR, the TCRdb table keeps only in-frame clones and is missing some. The sample includes over 250,000 clones, roughly 90% of them seen just once. These data originate in a study of blood T cell repertoires in COVID-19. For the study at large: The United States, Italy and Spain were the sources of the acute and convalescent COVID-19 samples. T cells, B-cell-depleted T cells, or PBMCs provided the cDNA or gDNA that served as material.

Germline CDR1 and CDR2: ENHRY and SYGVKD. This CDR3 has 14 residues. The germline V and J ends were trimmed by 0 bases and 4 bases, with 7 bases remaining between them. Assignment of participants to cohorts was predicated upon participant-reported clinical history. Donors in Cohort 3 who had recovered were those with two negative PCRs, healthcare professional clearance, or resolution of their symptoms. The rearrangement links TRBV10-3 to TRBJ2-1, with D perhaps matching TRBD1 (5 bases). This sequence was found in a man aged 55 to 70 who had recovered from COVID-19. The sequencing input was PBMCs or T cells enriched from blood (not recorded which). This CDR3 reads CAISESQGYNEQFF. CDR3 DNA sequence: TGTGCCATCAGTGAGTCTCAGGGTTACAATGAGCAGTTCTTC.